Each of the 18 T cell receptor beta chains below was sequenced from the same sample in a study of post-analysis software for immune sequencing data. Study observations and caveats: When patients were compared with controls, about 5 TRBV segments were more frequent, TRBV5-6, TRBV5-1 and TRBV20-1 among them.

No cognate antigen is known for these TCRs. The library was made from cDNA and included unique molecular identifiers. One entry per CDR3 protein, called by TCRdb with MiXCR from the PCR reads. The table shows fewer than 850,000 distinct CDR3 sequences, with about 45% occurring only once. Sequenced sample: blood. Every receptor here comes from a girl between 10 and 17 years old with multiple sclerosis.

CDR3 loop: CASSPAGVENEQFF. In nucleotides, the CDR3 is TGTGCCAGCTCACCAGCGGGAGTGGAAAATGAGCAGTTCTTC. The chain uses TRBV18 and TRBJ2-1; 7 nucleotides match TRBD2. Trimming took 2 bases from V and 7 from J; bases not matched to a gene: 5. CDR3 length: 14 amino acids. Germline V gene sequence: CDR1 KGHSH, CDR2 LQKENI.

CDR3 nucleotide sequence: TGTGCCAGCAGCCCACGGGACCAGCCGTACGAGCAGTACTTC. This gives the protein CASSPRDQPYEQYF. The chain is built from TRBV7-9 and TRBJ2-7; TRBD1 or TRBD2 may be the D gene (5 bases each). Germline V gives CDR1 SEHNR, CDR2 FQNEAQ (reference sequence). Trimming took 5 bases from V and 4 from J, leaving 15 bases between them. The CDR3 extends over 14 amino acids.

This clonotype was counted a few times. The V and J genes are TRBV18 and TRBJ1-4; TRBD1 is a possible D gene (5 bases). The CDR3 has 16 amino acids. The germline V and J ends were trimmed by 3 bases and 0 bases, with 11 bases remaining between them. Germline loops: CDR1 KGHSH, CDR2 LQKENI. The DNA of the CDR3 is TGTGCCAGCTCACCTCCCGGACAACCAACTAATGAAAAACTGTTTTTT. Its protein product is CASSPPGQPTNEKLFF.

V is TRBV11-1 and J is TRBJ1-1, with 11 bases that match TRBD1. The germline V gene has CDR1 SGHAT and CDR2 FQDESV (reference sequence). This CDR3 is built from 17 residues. The ends lost 5 bases at V and 1 base at J; junction bases unmatched: 9. CDR3 amino acids: CASSVDRGPVRNTEAFF. CDR3 in DNA: TGTGCCAGCAGCGTGGACAGGGGGCCCGTGCGGAACACTGAAGCTTTCTTT.

CDR3 in amino acids: CSVTGLPQSSYNEQFF. CDR3 coding DNA: TGCAGCGTCACGGGACTTCCCCAGAGCTCCTACAATGAGCAGTTCTTC. V and J are TRBV29-1 and TRBJ2-1; a possible D gene is TRBD2 (6 bases). Trimming left V 6 bases short and J 0 bases short, with 18 bases between. There are 16 residues in the CDR3. The V gene's germline CDR1 is SQVTM and CDR2 ANQGSEA.

This chain uses TRBV24-1 with TRBJ2-5; TRBD2 agrees at 11 bases. V lost 9 bases and J lost 1; bases outside the gene matches: 6. The CDR3 has 15 residues. Germline V gene lookup returns CDR1 KGHDR and CDR2 SFDVKD. Here the CDR3 reads CATGTGTSGQETQYF. CDR3 sequence (DNA): TGTGCCACCGGAACCGGGACTAGCGGCCAAGAGACCCAGTACTTC.

This rearrangement joins TRBV7-9 to TRBJ1-1; the D is unclear. The CDR3 runs 12 residues. From germline, CDR1 is SEHNR and CDR2 FQNEAQ (reference sequence). The V end lost 9 bases, the J end lost 8 bases, and 16 bases lay between the germline ends. The CDR3 sequence: CASLAMSQEAFF. The CDR3 coding sequence is TGTGCCAGTCTCGCAATGTCCCAGGAAGCTTTCTTT.

This clonotype was counted a few times. This chain uses TRBV7-6 with TRBJ2-7; 7 bases align to TRBD2. V lost 1 base to trimming and J lost 0 bases; unmatched junction nucleotides: 3. Germline loops: CDR1 SGHVS, CDR2 FNYEAQ. The CDR3 spans 15 residues. The CDR3 region is CASSLGGSLSYEQYF. CDR3 coding DNA: TGTGCCAGCAGCTTAGGCGGGAGCCTCTCCTACGAGCAGTACTTC.

The chain combines TRBV5-1 with TRBJ2-7; 9 bases align to TRBD2. The CDR3 has 15 residues. V lost 4 bases and J lost 6; bases outside the gene matches: 11. In germline, CDR1 is SGHRS, CDR2 YFSETQ. The CDR3 loop reads CASSPTPGLASEQYF. Written as DNA, the CDR3 is TGCGCCAGCAGCCCCACTCCGGGACTAGCTAGCGAGCAGTACTTC. Complete variable domain (other parts from reference TRBV5-1 and TRBJ2-7): KAGVTQTPRYLIKTRGQQVTLSCSPISGHRSVSWYQQTPGQGLQFLFEYFSETQRNKGNFPGRFSGRQFSNSRSEMNVSTLELGDSALYLCASSPTPGLASEQYFGPGTRLTVT.

This chain joins TRBV3-1 and TRBJ2-3; the match to TRBD2 covers 14 bases. Germline CDR1 is LGHDT and CDR2 is YNNKEL (reference sequence). The CDR3 is made up of 16 amino acids. The ends lost 3 bases at V and 4 bases at J; junction bases unmatched: 3. DNA for the CDR3: TGTGCCAGCAGCCAGAGACTAGCGGGAGGGGCAGATACGCAGTATTTT. Translated, it gives CASSQRLAGGADTQYF.

The V and J genes are TRBV29-1 and TRBJ1-2, with D possibly matching TRBD1 (6 bases). The V and J ends lost 6 bases and 6 bases respectively, with 11 bases between them. The CDR3 is 11 amino acids. Germline V gene lookup returns CDR1 SQVTM and CDR2 ANQGSEA. As DNA, the CDR3 is TGCAGCGTGAGGGACACCCATGGCTACACCTTC. Translated, it gives CSVRDTHGYTF.

This clonotype was picked up many times. The chain employs TRBV27 and TRBJ1-1; D is perhaps TRBD1 (5 bases). V shed 2 bases and J shed 5 bases, with 12 bases lying between them. The CDR3 covers 14 residues. Germline V CDR1 and CDR2: MNHEY, SMNVEV (reference sequence). This CDR3 is CASSLRAGQTEAFF. CDR3 sequence (DNA): TGTGCCAGCAGTTTACGAGCAGGGCAAACTGAAGCTTTCTTT.

The chain is built from TRBV5-1 and TRBJ1-1, with D uncertain. Trimming cost V 0 bases and J 2 bases, with 17 bases left between them. This CDR3 has 17 amino acids. CDR1 and CDR2 from the germline V gene are SGHRS and YFSETQ. The CDR3 DNA follows: TGCGCCAGCAGCTTGGCGCTCGTCGGACTTGGCAACACTGAAGCTTTCTTT. As protein: CASSLALVGLGNTEAFF.

The V and J genes are TRBV11-2 and TRBJ2-7; the match to TRBD2 covers 9 bases. The CDR3 is 16 residues long. Germline V gives CDR1 SGHAT, CDR2 FQNNGV. Unmatched junction bases numbered 4, after V lost 0 bases and J lost 1 base. DNA of the CDR3: TGTGCCAGCAGCTTAGATTCGGGACTAGCTTCCTACGAGCAGTACTTC. As protein: CASSLDSGLASYEQYF. Looking up the rest from reference TRBV11-2 and TRBJ2-7 gives the full variable domain: EAGVAQSPRYKIIEKRQSVAFWCNPISGHATLYWYQQILGQGPKLLIQFQNNGVVDDSQLPKDRFSAERLKGVDSTLKIQPAKLEDSAVYLCASSLDSGLASYEQYFGPGTRLTVT.

The table lists this clonotype with a few counts. The chain combines TRBV20-1 with TRBJ2-3; 12 nucleotides match TRBD2. The CDR3 has 17 residues. V lost 5 bases to trimming and J lost 3 bases; unmatched junction nucleotides: 12. Germline assignment: CDR1 DFQATT and CDR2 SNEGSKA (reference sequence). CDR3 amino acids: CSAPPFRLAGETDTQYF. The CDR3 DNA is TGCAGTGCTCCTCCATTCCGACTAGCGGGAGAGACAGATACGCAGTATTTT.

The CDR3 region is CSARPQGQAFYEQYF. The CDR3 DNA sequence: TGCAGTGCTAGACCTCAGGGACAGGCCTTCTACGAGCAGTACTTC. This chain connects TRBV20-1 to TRBJ2-7; 8 nucleotides match TRBD1. Per the germline V gene, CDR1 is DFQATT and CDR2 is SNEGSKA (reference sequence). The J segment lost 3 bases and the V segment lost 2 bases, leaving 9 bases of the junction unmatched. This CDR3 is 15 amino acids long.

V gene TRBV6-2 or TRBV6-3 combines with J gene TRBJ2-7; D is perhaps TRBD2 (6 bases). V was clipped by 5 bases and J by 1 base, with 15 bases between them. The CDR3 covers 15 residues. CDR1 MNHEY and CDR2 SVGEGT come from the germline V gene. CDR3 bases: TGTGCCAGCAGTGCTCCGGGACTGTGGTCCTACGAGCAGTACTTC. This encodes CASSAPGLWSYEQYF.

The chain recombines TRBV2 with TRBJ2-7, with 9 bases lining up with TRBD1. The J call may be in error: the DNA end matches TRBJ2-5 better. The CDR3 has 20 amino acids. Germline CDR1 and CDR2: SNHLY and FYNNEI. CDR3 in DNA: TGTGCCAGCAGCAGACGACAGGGGGGGACATCCACAGCCCTGTGGGAGACCCAGTACTTC. The encoded protein is CASSRRQGGTSTALWETQYF.